This record looks at one T cell receptor (beta chain) sequence and its context. Its cognate antigen has yet to be identified. Base qualities are not at hand, and no much larger clone is one base apart. The cohort comprised fewer than 700 healthy bone marrow donors. At the time of sampling, all cohort members were nominally healthy, though unrecorded immune exposures were likely present. The donor tested CMV seropositive, placing the donor among the 289 seropositive members of the cohort. A peripheral blood sample was provided by each donor, and peripheral blood mononuclear cells were used for TCR beta sequencing. The Qiagen DNeasy Blood Extraction Kit was used to extract genomic DNA from the blood cell samples. The source of the sample is a study of cytomegalovirus exposure and HLA in healthy donors (dated by TCRdb to 2015 to 2018). With respect to the entire study: In an earlier analysis of several hundred of the donors, around 300 Gb of sequence data and 120 million or so unique TCR beta sequences from 180 million or so T cells were reported. In an earlier analysis of a few hundred of the donors, high-throughput TCR beta sequencing was used to judge whether each TCR beta V gene segment behaved as functional or pseudogenic. Using immunosequencing, the study profiled T cell repertoires from about 650 subjects and related those repertoires to cytomegalovirus serostatus. The study was designed to test whether signatures of past pathogen exposure could be identified by cataloging public T cell receptors. Five DR-DQ haplotypes were treated as single units for association and clustering because of strong linkage in the cohort. Donor age, sex, ethnicity and CMV serostatus were compiled alongside the repertoire data. Typing coverage varied by locus: about 629-630 donors for A, B, C, DRB1 and DQB1; roughly 500 for DQA1; about 590 for DPA1; roughly 450 for DPB1. Every discovery cohort repertoire had been produced on one sequencing platform. Along with the approximately 650-subject first cohort, a separate validation cohort of over 90 different subjects was used. Among the approximately 430 genotyped donors, roughly 80% belonged to the genetic ancestry cluster associated with self-reported Caucasian donors. Around 330 gigabases of sequencing data and 70 million to 100 million unique TCR sequences made up an early release that covered 500 to 650 HLA-typed donors. HLA typing covered class I and class II loci at four-digit resolution. To predict cytomegalovirus infection status, the study combined high-throughput TCR immunosequencing, statistical association of individual TCRs with disease status, and machine learning. Among 398 genotyped donors of the cohort, an average of around 240,000 unique TCR beta nucleotide sequences were sequenced per donor, 15% to 20% of them non-productive. In the later analysis, no new phenotypic data were used to find candidate immune exposures; instead, reliance was placed on TCR beta sequences and their occurrence across donors. In a later genetic analysis, genome-wide SNP genotypes for about 65% of the roughly 670 donors were used, and that subset was treated as a discovery cohort. A later analysis re-analyzed previously published TCR beta repertoires from roughly 690 donors and added high-resolution HLA genotyping to study TCR occurrence patterns.

Preparation of the library involved the immunoSEQ multiplex PCR assay. For the multiplex PCR, a mixture combining 60 forward primers for TCR Vbeta segments and 13 reverse primers for TCR Jbeta segments was used. The CDR3 region of rearranged TCR beta genes was amplified from genomic DNA with a multiplex PCR assay. On the Illumina HiSeq System, the amplified TCR beta libraries were sequenced as 87-base-pair reads. The original methods were these. Across the 666 repertoires, a later analysis counted 78 million or so unique TCR beta chains, about 10 million of which were shared by at least two donors. Raw reads were error-corrected and collapsed into unique sequences by a nearest-neighbor algorithm in which closely related sequences were merged to remove PCR and sequencing errors. To assign V, D and J gene segments, CDR3 sequences were aligned to IMGT reference sequences. Each retained sequence needed at least a six-nucleotide match to both a V gene segment and a J gene segment. A rearrangement was called productive if the CDR3 had no stop codons and remained in frame with V and J, and every other rearrangement was called non-productive. CDR3 was defined by IMGT convention, running from the second conserved V-encoded cysteine to the conserved J-encoded phenylalanine. In an earlier analysis of approximately 590 of the donors, sequences lacking an unambiguous match to a single V gene segment were excluded. An earlier analysis of 587 of the donors called V segments functional above 56.7% productive rearrangements and segregating when the between-donor standard deviation exceeded 5%. A statistical classification framework was built to diagnose cytomegalovirus status from the catalog of TCR beta chain sequences. In a later analysis, V and J genes were assigned by comparing TCR nucleotide sequences against IMGT/GENE-DB human TR gene sequences. Using the TCRdist pipeline, a later analysis assigned CDR3 sequences along with most-parsimonious VDJ recombination scenarios. In a later analysis, every TCR beta chain was defined by the combination of its CDR3 amino acid sequence and its V-gene family, and reads without a unique V-gene family were dropped. To address suspected cross-contamination and a sequencing artifact, a later analysis removed roughly 640 highly shared, low-generation-probability nucleotide sequences. In a later analysis, a clonal expansion index was calculated for each public chain from normalized within-repertoire ranks of inferred template counts. In a later analysis, generation probabilities were computed with a VDJ recombination model fitted to out-of-frame rearrangements, and the resulting probabilities were checked against IGoR. Hypergeometric tests were used in a later analysis to score TCR-TCR, TCR-HLA and TCR-CMV co-occurrence, with a repertoire-size bias correction applied to the TCR pairs. In a later analysis, false discovery rates were estimated by permuting HLA or CMV assignments 20 times. In a later analysis, co-occurring TCRs were grouped using DBSCAN, and TCRdist sequence similarity was added for clustering within HLA-allele-positive subsets. Repertoires with fewer than 30,000 or more than 120,000 public chains, plus five repertoires with anomalous nucleotide sharing, were excluded from co-occurrence clustering. Imported from immuneACCESS, the table was reduced by TCRdb to in-frame sequences with V and J called. These copies leave out some clones; in studies compared against another copy, an unresolved V gene accounts for under half, and the cause of the remainder is not known. V, J and clone size reflect that table, while D and trimming were determined from the DNA. Within this sample are 130,000 or so clones, with around 66% of them counted one time only. Of the sample, approximately 8% falls within the top ten clones.

Study-level results and caveats: Correlated functional status among segregating V segments might be attributable to linkage disequilibrium, but an unknown experimental factor could not be ruled out. Compared with the 666-donor mean, donors in an Asian-associated ancestry cluster had fewer N-insertions in productive TCRs, according to a later genetic analysis. A further reported finding was that TCR beta sequences accurately predicted the HLA-A and HLA-B alleles for most subjects in the first cohort. The 87-base-pair reads could not distinguish some IMGT-functional V segments, including TRBV6-2 and TRBV6-3, so those segments were excluded. The presence/absence analyses assumed that sequencing depth was roughly uniform across donors, and that assumption may not be true. Specific HLA alleles were associated with roughly 17,000 TCR beta sequences at a false discovery rate of 0.05 in a later analysis. The study gave a list of 150 to 200 TCR beta chains associated with cytomegalovirus. A cluster of highly shared sequence variants was judged likely to be a technical artifact of the sequencing pipeline. In a later analysis, HLA-associated TCR beta chains showed more clonal expansion and lower generation probabilities than non-associated chains that were equally common. In vitro tests confirmed that three of the cytomegalovirus-associated TCR beta chains recognize cytomegalovirus antigens. According to a later analysis, parvovirus B19, influenza, CMV and Epstein-Barr virus appeared linked to several top co-occurrence clusters. The cohort was sequenced for TCR beta chains only, and without alpha or paired-chain data the features that could be detected were limited. A later genetic analysis associated a missense DCLRE1C variant with V-gene and J-gene trimming of TCR beta chains, and an independent cohort replicated the association. An earlier analysis of around 500 of the donors showed that most TCR beta V segments appeared in productive rearrangements either about 87% or about 30% of the time, which broadly matched IMGT annotations. When HLA alleles, especially DR and DQ, strongly co-occurred, attributing TCR associations to individual alleles was difficult. It was suggested by the authors that the approach could potentially be generalized to other disease states and immunological phenotypes. The classifier was reported to diagnose cytomegalovirus status with high specificity and sensitivity in both the original cohort and the validation cohort. Because HLA typing was missing for some donors at each locus, association tests included only the typed subset. A later analysis found that most CMV-associated TCR beta chains appeared HLA-restricted, with HLA associations seemingly driven largely by CMV exposure. Across donors, most TCR sequences were observed very rarely, whereas some public TCRs were present in many individuals. The earlier analysis of approximately 540 of the donors excluded seventeen rarely observed V segments, including chromosome 9 orphons, because counts were too low. According to a later analysis, TCR association rates differed among HLA loci, with DRB1 alleles showing the most associated TCRs and HLA-C alleles showing the fewest. The only immune exposure information available for the cohort was CMV serostatus.

The germline V gene specifies SNHLY as CDR1 and FYNNEI as CDR2. The CDR3 has 13 amino acids, counting the end cysteine and phenylalanine. Here the CDR3 DNA is all that survives: 39 bases in frame from base 1. The junction shows trimming of 8 bases on V and 6 bases on J, plus 14 bases between the germline ends. The chain employs TRBV2 and TRBJ1-5, with a weak D call of TRBD1 (5 bases match). The receptor was isolated from a woman between 40 and 50 years old in good health and CMV-seropositive. The sequencing input was PBMCs. The nucleotides are TGTGCCAGCGGCTCCGACAGTCGTCAGCCCCAGCATTTT. Its amino acids are CASGSDSRQPQHF.